This T cell receptor (beta chain) was captured by sequencing in a study of Tregs in tolerant kidney transplant recipients. General observations from the study: In tolerant patients, donor-specific Tregs outgrew total Tregs, suggesting antigen-driven expansion. Biological reproducibility was not directly addressed, but technical replication error appeared minimal.

Profiled with immunoSEQ multiplex PCR; TCRdb holds only in-frame clones, not every one. The sample records roughly 66,000 clones, 80% to 95% being singletons. Note on this clone: The antigen remains unidentified.

V gave up 4 bases and J gave up 3 bases; unmatched junction bases: 10. This CDR3 has 16 residues. Looked up from germline, CDR1 is MDHEN and CDR2 is SYDVKM. The receptor was derived from a human donor who received a combined kidney and bone marrow transplant. The chain uses TRBV28 and TRBJ1-2; 8 bases line up with TRBD1. Source: CD8+ T cells from blood, taken before the transplant. This CDR3 reads CASSYSMTGEYYGYTF. The CDR3 DNA is TGTGCCAGCAGTTACTCGATGACAGGGGAATACTATGGCTACACCTTC.